The TCR beta chain described here comes from a study of cytomegalovirus exposure and HLA in healthy donors (dated by TCRdb to 2016 to 2017). A note on the overall study: According to a later analysis, the approximately 120 validation repertoires were produced on the same platform as the roughly 700 repertoires of the first cohort. To predict cytomegalovirus infection status, the study brought together high-throughput TCR immunosequencing, statistical association of individual TCRs with disease status, and machine learning. In addition to the first cohort of around 670 subjects, a separate validation cohort of 130 or so different subjects was used. The study aimed to test whether cataloging public T cell receptors could reveal signatures of past pathogen exposure. Summary of the overall study and its limitations: While some public TCRs were present in many individuals, most TCR sequences turned up only very rarely across donors. In a later analysis, TCRs clustered in the first cohort were found to also tend to co-occur in the 120 validation repertoires, with 90% to 95% of cluster scores above 0. In the study, 150 to 200 TCR beta chains were listed as associated with cytomegalovirus. The validation cohort had no HLA typing available for a later analysis, so co-occurrence within that cohort was assessed over all 120 or so repertoires. In vitro tests confirmed that a few of the cytomegalovirus-associated TCR beta chains recognize cytomegalovirus antigens. The classifier was reported to diagnose cytomegalovirus status with high specificity and sensitivity in both the original and validation cohorts. According to the authors, the approach could potentially be generalized to other disease states and immunological phenotypes.

The CDR3, cysteine through phenylalanine, is 15 amino acids long. The DNA shown is the 45-base CDR3, in frame from base 1. The germline V gene (reference sequence) provides CDR1 MNHEY and CDR2 SMNVEV. V lost 3 bases and J lost 0 bases; the stretch between them is 11 bases long. As for this clone: Its antigen remains undetermined. Per-nucleotide qualities are absent, and no much larger clonotype sits a single base away.

The donors were included in the validation cohort of some 120 subjects, a group kept apart from the roughly 680-subject first cohort. Library construction relied on the immunoSEQ multiplex PCR assay. The authors' pipeline ran thus. A statistical classification framework was built for diagnosing cytomegalovirus status from the catalog of TCR beta chain sequences. This is the immuneACCESS table as TCRdb keeps it, with only in-frame sequences that have V and J called. A part of the clones is gone; compared with another copy, unresolved V genes explain less than half, and the rest is unexplained. The V and J calls and the clone size are those of that table, but D and trimming were determined from the DNA. This sample gives tens of thousands of clones in total; over 85% of them show up just once. The ten biggest clones cover 3% to 4% of the sample.

The sequenced material came from PBMCs. Recombination linked TRBV27 to TRBJ1-1, with the D gene not confidently named. The receptor was isolated from a woman aged 18-29 years in good health and CMV-seropositive. In nucleotides, the sequence is TGTGCCAGCAGTTTGTCCCAGGCGCTGAACACTGAAGCTTTCTTT. It specifies CASSLSQALNTEAFF.